The 25 T cell receptor beta chains listed next were all sequenced from one sample in a study of a mutant IDH1 vaccine in newly diagnosed glioma. Time point specified: week 35, safety follow-up. Mutant IDH1 20-mer peptide, at 300 ug, made up each vaccine dose, with topical imiquimod. Antigen specificity for these receptors is unknown. Measured with immunoSEQ multiplex PCR; TCRdb has only the in-frame clones, and not every one. The table records about 60,000 clones, 84% of them present only once. The sample was PBMCs, taken from a glioma patient whose treatment included an IDH1 peptide vaccine. Source of these receptors: a man aged 25 to 40 with glioma.

The gene calls are TRBV27 and TRBJ2-2; D gene unclear. The germline gives CDR1 MNHEY, CDR2 SMNVEV (reference sequence). The CDR3 covers 12 residues. The V gene lost 7 bases and the J gene lost 6 bases, with 9 bases spanning the gap. The CDR3 DNA sequence: TGTGCCAGCAAAGGTGTTGCCGGGGAGCTGTTTTTT. Its protein is CASKGVAGELFF.

This sequence joins TRBV28 and TRBJ1-5, with TRBD1 matching over 7 bases. The CDR3 runs 19 residues. Trimming removed 3 bases from V and 0 bases from J; junction bases left unmatched: 14. CDR1 and CDR2 (germline): MDHEN, SYDVKM. This chain's CDR3 is CASSFRGQIYQYSNQPQHF. Written as DNA, the CDR3 is TGTGCCAGCAGTTTCCGGGGACAGATTTACCAGTATAGCAATCAGCCCCAGCATTTT.

The CDR3 sequence is CASSLGTPATNEKLFF. DNA of the CDR3: TGCGCCAGCAGCTTGGGGACACCAGCAACTAATGAAAAACTGTTTTTT. This chain links TRBV5-1 with TRBJ1-4; a weak D match, TRBD1 (5 bases). Germline V gives CDR1 SGHRS, CDR2 YFSETQ. V lost 0 bases and J 0 bases, leaving 9 bases between the germline ends. The CDR3 is 16 residues long.

The chain joins TRBV6-4 to TRBJ2-5; 7 bases agree with TRBD1. The germline CDR1 and CDR2 sequences are MRHNA and SNTAGT. This CDR3 spans 18 amino acids. Trimming removed 2 bases from V and 7 bases from J; junction bases left unmatched: 19. CDR3 in DNA: TGTGCCAGCAGTGACGCGACCCGGGGACAGTCCCGCGCTGGGACCCAGTACTTC. It is translated as CASSDATRGQSRAGTQYF.

This clone was detected a few times. The chain combines TRBV4-1 with TRBJ2-7; 11 nucleotides match TRBD2. After removal of 2 bases from V and 1 base from J, the junction contained 4 bases not matched to a gene. This CDR3 has 16 amino acids. The germline CDR1 and CDR2 sequences are MGHRA and YSYEKL. The CDR3 sequence: CASSQSLAGGSYEQYF. The CDR3, as DNA: TGCGCCAGCAGCCAATCCCTAGCGGGGGGTTCCTACGAGCAGTACTTC.

This chain uses TRBV7-8 with TRBJ2-3, with D perhaps TRBD2 (6 bases). Deletions cut 5 bases from V and 6 bases from J, with 18 bases between. Germline CDR1 and CDR2: SGHVS and FQNEAQ. This CDR3 has 15 amino acids. DNA for the CDR3: TGTGCCAGCAGCAGTCGAGCGGGTCGAGGGGATACGCAGTATTTT. Protein product: CASSSRAGRGDTQYF. The whole variable domain, filled in from reference TRBV7-8 and TRBJ2-3, reads GAGVSQSPRYKVAKRGQDVALRCDPISGHVSLFWYQQALGQGPEFLTYFQNEAQLDKSGLPSDRFFAERPEGSVSTLKIQRTQQEDSAVYLCASSSRAGRGDTQYFGPGTRLTVL.

The chain joins TRBV7-2 to TRBJ2-7, with 9 positions matching TRBD2. The germline V gene encodes CDR1 SGHTA and CDR2 FQGNSA. The CDR3 totals 17 residues. V shed 5 bases and J 0 bases; nucleotides not matched to a gene: 11. CDR3 sequence: CASSGLLLAGSSYEQYF. DNA of the CDR3: TGTGCCAGCAGCGGCTTATTGCTAGCGGGGAGCTCCTACGAGCAGTACTTC. The full variable domain, with the rest looked up from reference TRBV7-2 and TRBJ2-7, is GAGVSQSPSNKVTEKGKDVELRCDPISGHTALYWYRQSLGQGLEFLIYFQGNSAPDKSGLPSDRFSAERTGGSVSTLTIQRTQQEDSAVYLCASSGLLLAGSSYEQYFGPGTRLTVT.

The CDR3: CASSLGGTLHF. As DNA, the CDR3 is TGTGCCAGCAGCTTGGGAGGGACCCTCCACTTT. The chain uses TRBV5-6 and TRBJ1-6; unclear D gene. The V and J ends lost 0 bases and 14 bases respectively, with 6 bases between them. This CDR3 spans 11 amino acids. CDR1 SGHDT and CDR2 YYEEEE come from the germline V gene.

This CDR3 is CASSLSGGPNNEQFF. The DNA for the CDR3 is TGTGCCAGTTCTCTTAGCGGGGGCCCGAACAATGAGCAGTTCTTC. V gene TRBV6-5 combines with J gene TRBJ2-1, with 9 nucleotides matching TRBD2. Germline assignment: CDR1 MNHEY and CDR2 SVGAGI. The CDR3 runs to 15 residues. Trimming at V came to 9 bases and at J to 5 bases, leaving 11 bases not matched to a gene.

The rearrangement links TRBV29-1 to TRBJ1-6; D is undetermined. V lost 5 bases and J lost 4, with 9 bases in between. CDR3 length equals 13 residues. The germline gives CDR1 SQVTM, CDR2 ANQGSEA. CDR3 amino acids: CSVRGGYNSPLHF. CDR3 in DNA: TGCAGCGTTCGGGGAGGGTATAATTCACCCCTCCACTTT.

This chain joins TRBV19 and TRBJ1-5; TRBD1 aligns across 8 bases. The CDR3 covers 15 residues. The J segment lost 0 bases and the V segment lost 7 bases, leaving 5 bases of the junction unmatched. Germline V CDR1 and CDR2: LNHDA, SQIVND (reference sequence). CDR3 coding DNA: TGTGCCAGTAATCGACAGGGGAATAGCAATCAGCCCCAGCATTTT. Protein sequence: CASNRQGNSNQPQHF.

The V call is TRBV21-1, the J call TRBJ2-7; TRBD1 is the table's D call, not checked against the DNA. TRBV21-1 is a recognized pseudogene. This CDR3 has 13 amino acids. CDR3 sequence reads: CASRQRQSYEQYF. The CDR3 DNA sequence: TGTGCCAGCAGGCAAAGACAGTCCTACGAGCAGTACTTC.

V usage is TRBV5-6 and J usage is TRBJ2-3; the D gene is possibly TRBD2 (5 bases). This CDR3 contains 15 residues. Germline loops: CDR1 SGHDT, CDR2 YYEEEE. V was pared by 3 bases and J by 2 bases, with 13 bases between. This chain's CDR3 is CASSWLADYTDTQYF. CDR3 coding DNA: TGTGCCAGCAGCTGGCTAGCAGATTACACAGATACGCAGTATTTT. The full variable domain, rest sourced from reference TRBV5-6 and TRBJ2-3, is DAGVTQSPTHLIKTRGQQVTLRCSPKSGHDTVSWYQQALGQGPQFIFQYYEEEERQRGNFPDRFSGHQFPNYSSELNVNALLLGDSALYLCASSWLADYTDTQYFGPGTRLTVL.

The chain joins TRBV19 to TRBJ1-1, with TRBD1 matching 7 bases. The CDR3 extends over 14 amino acids. Germline loops: CDR1 LNHDA, CDR2 SQIVND (reference sequence). Trimming at V came to 10 bases and at J to 0 bases, leaving 8 bases not matched to a gene. The CDR3 loop reads CATRDSTLNTEAFF. The CDR3 DNA reads as TGTGCCACGCGGGACAGCACTTTGAACACTGAAGCTTTCTTT.

The rearrangement joins TRBV7-6 to TRBJ2-6, with 9 bases matching TRBD2. The CDR3 sequence is 19 residues long. Looked up from germline, CDR1 is SGHVS and CDR2 is FNYEAQ. Trimming removed 1 base from V and 0 bases from J; junction bases left unmatched: 7. CDR3: CASSLVVLAGSSGANVLTF. In nucleotides, the CDR3 is TGTGCCAGCAGCTTAGTCGTCCTAGCGGGGAGCTCTGGGGCCAACGTCCTGACTTTC.

This clone has just a few counts. The V call is TRBV5-1, the J call TRBJ2-5; TRBD2 agrees at 8 bases. Trimming at V came to 6 bases and at J to 4 bases, leaving 14 bases not matched to a gene. CDR1 and CDR2 from the germline V gene are SGHRS and YFSETQ. This CDR3 has 16 residues. The CDR3, as DNA: TGCGCCAGCACCGATCCGGGACTAGATCCCGGAGAGACCCAGTACTTC. Translating gives CASTDPGLDPGETQYF.

The chain carries TRBV29-1 and TRBJ2-5; D gene uncertain. CDR1 is SQVTM and CDR2 is ANQGSEA in the germline V gene. The CDR3 contains 12 residues. Trimming shortened V by 1 base and J by 4 bases, and 7 bases separated the two germline ends. CDR3 nucleotides: TGCAGCGTTGAAGGGTTTGGAGAGACCCAGTACTTC. Its protein product is CSVEGFGETQYF.

This chain uses TRBV9 with TRBJ2-7, with D perhaps TRBD1 (5 bases). The CDR3 sequence is 14 residues long. V was trimmed by 0 bases and J by 5 bases, leaving 12 bases between them. Germline loops: CDR1 SGDLS, CDR2 YYNGEE. The CDR3 DNA reads as TGTGCCAGCAGCGTAGCAGCAGGGTCCGACGAGCAGTACTTC. It translates to CASSVAAGSDEQYF.

The table lists this clone with a few counts. The chain recombines TRBV30 with TRBJ1-5; no definite D call. The CDR3 extends over 14 amino acids. Germline CDR1 is GTSNPN and CDR2 is SVGIG (reference sequence). The V end was cut by 1 base, the J end by 1 base, with 8 bases between. The CDR3: CAWSGRVSNQPQHF. In DNA, the CDR3 is TGTGCCTGGAGTGGAAGGGTCAGCAATCAGCCCCAGCATTTT. The full variable domain, its missing parts supplied by reference TRBV30 and TRBJ1-5, is SQTIHQWPATLVQPVGSPLSLECTVEGTSNPNLYWYRQAAGRGLQLLFYSVGIGQISSEVPQNLSASRPQDRQFILSSKKLLLSDSGFYLCAWSGRVSNQPQHFGDGTRLSIL.

The CDR3 reads CASSPTGGAHGYTF. The DNA of the CDR3 is TGTGCCAGCAGTCCGACAGGGGGCGCCCATGGCTACACCTTC. The rearrangement uses TRBV6-6 and TRBJ1-2; 10 nucleotides match TRBD1. V was clipped by 5 bases and J by 6 bases; unmatched bases: 6. Germline CDR1 reads MNHNY; CDR2 reads SVGAGI (reference sequence). The CDR3 is made up of 14 amino acids.

The rearrangement joins TRBV27 to TRBJ2-1; 8 positions match TRBD1. V shed 5 bases, J shed 3 bases, and the junction held 9 bases outside the gene matches. Germline lookup yields CDR1 MNHEY and CDR2 SMNVEV (reference sequence). CDR3 length equals 16 residues. The DNA for the CDR3 is TGTGCCAGCAGTAAATTGACAGGGGCCAACTACAATGAGCAGTTCTTC. Encoded protein: CASSKLTGANYNEQFF.

J is TRBJ1-5 and V is TRBV30; TRBD1 matches at 8 bases. Germline trimming cut 3 bases from V and 9 bases from J; bases unmatched to any gene: 7. The CDR3 runs 13 residues. Looked up from germline, CDR1 is GTSNPN and CDR2 is SVGIG (reference sequence). CDR3 protein: CAWSGQGKRPQHF. In DNA form, the CDR3 reads TGTGCCTGGAGCGGACAGGGAAAAAGGCCCCAGCATTTT.

The gene calls are TRBV4-2 and TRBJ2-7, with D maybe TRBD2 (7 bases). The CDR3 loop spans 13 amino acids. Germline-derived CDR1 and CDR2 are LGHNA and YNFKEQ. V was pared by 4 bases and J by 2 bases, with 9 bases between. DNA for the CDR3: TGTGCCAGCAGCCCCGGGGGGCCCTACGAGCAGTACTTC. It is translated as CASSPGGPYEQYF.

The chain combines TRBV7-6 with TRBJ1-3; D remains ambiguous. The V gene lost 2 bases and the J gene lost 0 bases, with 11 bases spanning the gap. From germline, CDR1 is SGHVS and CDR2 FNYEAQ. The CDR3 extends over 16 amino acids. The CDR3 is CASSLTLQDSGNTIYF. CDR3 nucleotides: TGTGCCAGCAGCTTAACTCTTCAGGACTCTGGAAACACCATATATTTT.

The V call is TRBV13, the J call TRBJ1-3; no clear D. CDR1 PRHDT and CDR2 FYEKMQ come from the germline V gene (reference sequence). CDR3 length: 16 residues. Trimming took 1 base from V and 2 from J, leaving 12 bases between them. CDR3 bases: TGTGCCAGCAGCTTAGAATCATTAACCACTGGAAACACCATATATTTT. Translation: CASSLESLTTGNTIYF.